The 17 T cell receptor beta chains below were found in one sample sequenced in a study of T cell responses to AZD1222 COVID-19 vaccine. Using immunoSEQ multiplex PCR, the repertoire was profiled, and TCRdb retains in-frame clones only, with some absent. The sample has some 120,000 clones, around 91% seen once; the top ten hold more than 1.5%. The sequenced sample was peripheral blood, obtained 28 days after the second AZD1222 dose. These receptors were collected from an adult who received the AZD1222 COVID-19 vaccine.

The rearrangement joins TRBV27 to TRBJ1-1; 7 positions match TRBD1. The CDR3 is 16 amino acids. Looked up from germline, CDR1 is MNHEY and CDR2 is SMNVEV (reference sequence). V lost 1 base and J lost 0; bases outside the gene matches: 5. In DNA form, the CDR3 reads TGTGCCAGCAGTTTATTCCCGACAGGGATGAACACTGAAGCTTTCTTT. Translating gives CASSLFPTGMNTEAFF.

The rearrangement uses TRBV13 and TRBJ2-2; 10 bases align to TRBD2. Germline CDR1 is PRHDT and CDR2 is FYEKMQ (reference sequence). The ends lost 0 bases at V and 4 bases at J; junction bases unmatched: 2. This CDR3 is 16 amino acids long. CDR3: CASSLGASGGTGELFF. The CDR3 bases are TGTGCCAGCAGCTTAGGGGCTAGCGGGGGCACCGGGGAGCTGTTTTTT.

The rearrangement links TRBV11-2 to TRBJ1-6; the D gene is possibly TRBD1 (6 bases). With 1 base removed from V and 9 bases from J, the gap between germline ends came to 13 bases. Germline CDR1 and CDR2: SGHAT and FQNNGV. The CDR3 runs to 15 residues. CDR3 sequence reads: CASSLAIQGGSPLHF. In nucleotides, the CDR3 is TGTGCCAGCAGCTTAGCAATACAGGGAGGTTCACCCCTCCACTTT.

The gene calls are TRBV6-1 and TRBJ2-3; 7 nucleotides align to TRBD2. From germline, CDR1 is MNHNS and CDR2 SASEGT. J lost 2 bases, V lost 2 bases, and 7 bases had no gene match. The CDR3 consists of 16 residues. The CDR3 DNA reads as TGTGCCAGCAGTGAATTACCGGGACTAATCACAGATACGCAGTATTTT. Translated: CASSELPGLITDTQYF.

The chain has TRBV29-1 and TRBJ1-5, with 7 bases matching TRBD1. After removal of 5 bases from V and 2 bases from J, the junction contained 3 bases not matched to a gene. Germline V gives CDR1 SQVTM, CDR2 ANQGSEA. The CDR3 contains 13 residues. The CDR3 DNA sequence: TGCAGCGTTCGGGACAGTGGCAATCAGCCCCAGCATTTT. Amino acid sequence: CSVRDSGNQPQHF.

This chain connects TRBV6-5 to TRBJ1-6; perhaps TRBD1 as D (6 bases). Germline V gene lookup returns CDR1 MNHEY and CDR2 SVGAGI. The CDR3 sequence is 15 residues long. V was shortened by 5 bases and J by 6 bases, with 14 bases between the two germline ends. The CDR3 sequence is CASSPRDTSNSPLHF. DNA for the CDR3: TGTGCCAGCAGTCCTCGGGACACCTCTAATTCACCCCTCCACTTT.

The rearrangement links TRBV19 to TRBJ2-7; 12 bases match TRBD1. This CDR3 comprises 17 residues. V lost 5 bases and J lost 2; bases outside the gene matches: 10. Germline CDR1 reads LNHDA; CDR2 reads SQIVND (reference sequence). This CDR3 reads CASSHGTGGSPTYEQYF. The DNA for the CDR3 is TGTGCCAGTAGTCACGGGACAGGGGGCTCCCCAACCTACGAGCAGTACTTC.

The chain recombines TRBV10-2 with TRBJ2-2; 8 bases align to TRBD2. The CDR3 spans 14 residues. CDR1 is WSHSY, CDR2 SAAADI, per germline. The V segment lost 8 bases and the J segment 0 bases; nucleotides outside the gene matches: 2. This CDR3 reads CASVGLANTGELFF. In nucleotides, the CDR3 is TGCGCCAGCGTGGGACTAGCGAACACCGGGGAGCTGTTTTTT.

This chain joins TRBV6-5 and TRBJ2-1, with D maybe TRBD2 (6 bases). This CDR3 has 13 residues. Germline V gene sequence: CDR1 MNHEY, CDR2 SVGAGI. V lost 11 bases to trimming and J lost 7 bases, with 18 bases between them. The CDR3 loop reads CALDRSGENEQFF. The CDR3 nucleotides read TGTGCCCTGGATCGGTCGGGAGAAAATGAGCAGTTCTTC.

This chain links TRBV27 with TRBJ2-1, with TRBD2 as a possible D gene (6 bases). This CDR3 is built from 17 residues. Germline CDR1 reads MNHEY; CDR2 reads SMNVEV (reference sequence). V shed 2 bases and J shed 1 base, with 15 bases lying between them. This CDR3 reads CASSLVGGFMSYNEQFF. For the CDR3, the DNA is TGTGCCAGCAGTTTAGTCGGGGGTTTTATGTCCTACAATGAGCAGTTCTTC.

This chain uses TRBV27 with TRBJ1-1; 11 bases agree with TRBD1. CDR1 and CDR2 from the germline V gene are MNHEY and SMNVEV (reference sequence). V shed 1 base and J 4 bases; nucleotides not matched to a gene: 8. This CDR3 is built from 17 residues. The CDR3 spells CASSLLWTGGAGTEAFF. The CDR3 bases are TGTGCCAGCAGTTTATTATGGACAGGGGGCGCGGGCACTGAAGCTTTCTTT.

The chain couples TRBV23-1 to TRBJ1-6; possible D gene TRBD1, 5 bases. TRBV23-1 belongs to the ORF category, with a function that is uncertain. The length of the CDR3 is 17 residues. V lost 2 bases to trimming and J lost 3 bases, with 14 bases between them. In nucleotides, the CDR3 is TGCGCCAGCAGTCAAAGGGGACCGTCCTTCTATAATTCACCCCTCCACTTT. Its protein product is CASSQRGPSFYNSPLHF.

This chain uses TRBV28 with TRBJ1-4, with 7 nucleotides matching TRBD1. This CDR3 spans 22 amino acids. Germline V gene lookup returns CDR1 MDHEN and CDR2 SYDVKM. The junction had 24 bases not matched to a gene; V was cut back by 5 bases and J by 0 bases. CDR3 DNA sequence: TGTGCCAGCAGTCCCAATTTACAAACAGGGGTCGGGGGCCTTTCAACTAATGAAAAACTGTTTTTT. Its protein is CASSPNLQTGVGGLSTNEKLFF.

The V call is TRBV28, the J call TRBJ2-7; no clear D. The CDR3 runs 14 residues. The V end lost 8 bases, the J end lost 6 bases, and 20 bases lay between the germline ends. CDR1 and CDR2 (germline): MDHEN, SYDVKM. The CDR3 here is CASWPVGGPPEQYF. CDR3 bases: TGTGCCAGCTGGCCCGTTGGTGGCCCCCCCGAGCAGTACTTC.

The chain carries TRBV10-3 and TRBJ2-1; 14 bases align to TRBD2. Germline V gene lookup returns CDR1 ENHRY and CDR2 SYGVKD. With V trimmed by 11 bases and J by 7 bases, 13 bases remained unmatched. The CDR3 contains 16 residues. The CDR3 nucleotides are TGTGCCTCAGGGACTAGCGGGAGTCGGGTAAGGAATGAGCAGTTCTTC. Amino acid sequence: CASGTSGSRVRNEQFF.

This clone was detected only a few times. The genes are TRBV7-2 and TRBJ2-7; TRBD2 might be the D (6 bases). Trimming stripped 4 bases from V and 5 bases from J, with 15 bases between. This CDR3 is built from 14 residues. From germline, CDR1 is SGHTA and CDR2 FQGNSA. This chain's CDR3 is CASSYPSGLNEQYF. In DNA, the CDR3 is TGTGCCAGCAGCTATCCAAGCGGGCTAAACGAGCAGTACTTC. Combining the CDR3 with reference TRBV7-2 and TRBJ2-7 gives the whole variable domain GAGVSQSPSNKVTEKGKDVELRCDPISGHTALYWYRQSLGQGLEFLIYFQGNSAPDKSGLPSDRFSAERTGGSVSTLTIQRTQQEDSAVYLCASSYPSGLNEQYFGPGTRLTVT.

The V and J genes are TRBV3-1 (or the pseudogene TRBV3-2) and TRBJ2-7; D may be TRBD2 (6 bases). V dropped 11 bases and J dropped 3 bases, with 20 bases sitting between them. The CDR3 is 14 amino acids. The germline V gene has CDR1 LGHDT and CDR2 YNNKEL (reference sequence). CDR3 amino acids: CASGKGRPFYEQYF. CDR3 nucleotides: TGTGCCTCAGGGAAGGGGAGGCCCTTCTACGAGCAGTACTTC.